Below are 26 T cell receptor beta chains sequenced from a single sample in a study of blood T cell repertoires in COVID-19 (dated by TCRdb to about 2020). The method was the immunoSEQ multiplex PCR assay. TCRdb stores this immuneACCESS table with in-frame sequences only. Part of the clones is absent; in the studies checked, under half of the shortfall reflects unresolved V genes, and no reason is known for the rest. The sample table contains 100,000 to 150,000 clones; only one count was recorded for approximately 80% of them. In total, the top ten clones hold about 17% of the sample. Sequenced material: peripheral blood. The receptors here all came from a woman between 45 and 60 years old with acute or convalescent COVID-19.

This clone has a handful of counts. The genes are TRBV7-9 and TRBJ1-2; 9 bases align to TRBD1. The CDR3 sequence is 13 residues long. With 10 bases clipped from V and 1 base from J, the junction kept 4 bases outside the gene matches. CDR1 and CDR2 from the germline V gene are SEHNR and FQNEAQ (reference sequence). The CDR3 spells CATGTGNNYGYTF. DNA for the CDR3: TGTGCCACCGGGACAGGGAATAACTATGGCTACACCTTC.

The V gene is TRBV4-1, the J gene TRBJ1-1, with unresolved D. Trimming removed 3 bases at V and 0 bases at J, with 8 bases between. CDR1 and CDR2 (germline): MGHRA, YSYEKL. The length of the CDR3 is 14 residues. CDR3 in amino acids: CASSQFSLNTEAFF. The DNA of the CDR3 is TGCGCCAGCAGCCAGTTTAGTTTGAACACTGAAGCTTTCTTT.

The genes are TRBV7-9 and TRBJ2-1; weak D call: TRBD1 (6 bases). V lost 5 bases to trimming and J lost 0 bases, with 11 bases between them. There are 15 residues in the CDR3. The germline V gene encodes CDR1 SEHNR and CDR2 FQNEAQ (reference sequence). The CDR3 coding sequence is TGTGCCAGCAGCCCTCAGGGGAGCTCCTACAATGAGCAGTTCTTC. This codes for CASSPQGSSYNEQFF.

The table lists this clone with a few counts. The chain combines TRBV7-9 with TRBJ1-6, with D maybe TRBD1 (6 bases). Germline V lookup: CDR1 SEHNR, CDR2 FQNEAQ (reference sequence). The length of the CDR3 is 17 residues. Trimming shortened V by 0 bases and J by 4 bases, and 13 bases separated the two germline ends. This chain's CDR3 is CASSLAARQDYNSPLHF. CDR3 sequence (DNA): TGTGCCAGCAGCTTAGCGGCAAGACAGGATTATAATTCACCCCTCCACTTT.

The V gene is TRBV29-1, the J gene TRBJ2-2, with 9 bases matching TRBD1. Looked up from germline, CDR1 is SQVTM and CDR2 is ANQGSEA. J lost 4 bases, V lost 6 bases, and 9 bases had no gene match. The CDR3 sequence is 15 residues long. In nucleotides, the CDR3 is TGCAGCGTCGATAAACAGGGGGCCGGCACCGGGGAGCTGTTTTTT. Its translation is CSVDKQGAGTGELFF.

This clone was counted a single time. The chain is built from TRBV30 and TRBJ2-2, with 10 bases aligning to TRBD2. The CDR3 consists of 15 residues. Germline CDR1 reads GTSNPN; CDR2 reads SVGIG (reference sequence). J gave up 4 bases and V 5 bases, and 7 bases lay outside the gene matches. The CDR3 DNA is TGTGCCTGGCACAGTGGACTAGCGGCCACCGGGGAGCTGTTTTTT. Its translation is CAWHSGLAATGELFF.

The chain links TRBV19 to TRBJ2-7; D call uncertain. The CDR3 is 12 residues long. Germline V CDR1 and CDR2: LNHDA, SQIVND (reference sequence). The ends were cut back, 5 bases at V and 7 bases at J, with 12 bases in the middle. The CDR3 is CASSAVATEQYF. The CDR3 DNA sequence: TGTGCCAGTAGTGCGGTCGCTACGGAGCAGTACTTC.

The genes are TRBV5-4 and TRBJ1-2; 7 positions agree with TRBD1. Germline CDR1 reads SGHNT; CDR2 reads YYREEE (reference sequence). The CDR3 runs 17 residues. The junction had 17 bases not matched to a gene; V was cut back by 4 bases and J by 5 bases. The CDR3 DNA follows: TGTGCCAGCAGCGCTGGGACAGTCTTGGGTTCGCGTTATGGCTACACCTTC. The encoded protein is CASSAGTVLGSRYGYTF.

The chain carries TRBV29-1 and TRBJ2-3; D is undetermined. V was shortened by 4 bases and J by 3 bases, with 8 bases between the two germline ends. Germline-derived CDR1 and CDR2 are SQVTM and ANQGSEA. CDR3 length: 12 amino acids. This chain's CDR3 is CSVALRTDTQYF. Written as DNA, the CDR3 is TGCAGCGTTGCACTCCGGACAGATACGCAGTATTTT.

The V call is TRBV2, the J call TRBJ1-1; D is unclear. The CDR3 sequence is 13 residues long. The germline CDR1 and CDR2 sequences are SNHLY and FYNNEI. V was pared by 7 bases and J by 2 bases, with 11 bases between. CDR3 coding DNA: TGTGCCAGCATCCCGGGGAGTAACACTGAAGCTTTCTTT. This translates into CASIPGSNTEAFF.

The chain recombines TRBV19 with TRBJ2-2, with D perhaps matching TRBD1 (5 bases). Germline loops: CDR1 LNHDA, CDR2 SQIVND (reference sequence). CDR3 length: 13 amino acids. V lost 5 bases and J lost 7, with 11 bases in between. The CDR3 DNA reads as TGTGCCAGTAGTGTCAGGGCCCGCGGGGAGCTGTTTTTT. Protein product: CASSVRARGELFF.

The chain links TRBV13 to TRBJ1-1, with 10 bases identical to TRBD1. CDR1 and CDR2 (germline): PRHDT, FYEKMQ (reference sequence). V gave up 0 bases and J gave up 6 bases; unmatched junction bases: 7. This CDR3 is built from 16 residues. The chain's CDR3 is CASSLGRGTGEAEAFF. The DNA of the CDR3 is TGTGCCAGCAGCTTAGGCCGAGGGACAGGGGAGGCTGAAGCTTTCTTT.

This clone was found a few times. This chain links TRBV2 with TRBJ2-2, with 10 bases that match TRBD1. The CDR3 has 14 amino acids. Germline values: CDR1 SNHLY, CDR2 FYNNEI. Germline trimming cut 8 bases from V and 3 bases from J; bases unmatched to any gene: 3. This CDR3 is CASAGTGDTGELFF. CDR3 DNA sequence: TGTGCCAGCGCCGGGACAGGGGACACCGGGGAGCTGTTTTTT.

The V and J genes are TRBV18 and TRBJ1-2, with TRBD1 matching 7 bases. The CDR3 sequence is 13 residues long. J was trimmed by 11 bases and V by 6 bases; bases with no gene match: 12. The V gene's germline CDR1 is KGHSH and CDR2 LQKENI. In DNA, the CDR3 is TGTGCCAGCTCTCGGGACAGCCTCCTACTTTACACCTTC. It encodes CASSRDSLLLYTF.

CDR3 DNA: TGCGCCAGCAGCCATTCTCCGGGAGGACAGGGGTCCTCCTACGAGCAGTACTTC. Its protein product is CASSHSPGGQGSSYEQYF. The chain has TRBV4-1 and TRBJ2-7, with TRBD1 matching 9 bases. The CDR3 totals 18 residues. CDR1 MGHRA and CDR2 YSYEKL come from the germline V gene. With V trimmed by 3 bases and J by 0 bases, 12 bases remained unmatched.

This chain uses TRBV30 with TRBJ2-7; D is ambiguous. Trimming removed 2 bases at V and 3 bases at J, with 11 bases between. The CDR3 loop spans 13 amino acids. Per the germline V gene, CDR1 is GTSNPN and CDR2 is SVGIG (reference sequence). The CDR3 nucleotides are TGTGCCTGGAGTACTCCGACTCTCTACGAGCAGTACTTC. It is translated as CAWSTPTLYEQYF.

The chain joins TRBV27 to TRBJ1-1, with 7 positions matching TRBD1. The CDR3 totals 15 residues. After removal of 6 bases from V and 1 base from J, the junction contained 8 bases not matched to a gene. Germline values: CDR1 MNHEY, CDR2 SMNVEV (reference sequence). The CDR3, as DNA: TGTGCCAGCAGCCGGGGACAGCCCGAGAACACTGAAGCTTTCTTT. Residues: CASSRGQPENTEAFF.

The CDR3 loop is CAISDKKGDTIYF. The CDR3 DNA follows: TGTGCCATCAGTGATAAGAAAGGGGACACCATATATTTT. This chain connects TRBV10-3 to TRBJ1-3, with D perhaps TRBD1 (5 bases). The CDR3 loop spans 13 amino acids. Germline assignment: CDR1 ENHRY and CDR2 SYGVKD. V was clipped by 3 bases and J by 8 bases, with 11 bases between them.

The V and J genes are TRBV28 and TRBJ1-1; TRBD1 matches 8 bases. CDR1 is MDHEN and CDR2 is SYDVKM in the germline V gene. CDR3 length: 13 amino acids. V lost 7 bases, J lost 6 bases, and 7 bases stayed unmatched. The CDR3 region is CASNRQGAAEAFF. CDR3 DNA: TGTGCCAGCAATAGGCAGGGGGCAGCTGAAGCTTTCTTT.

The chain uses TRBV27 and TRBJ1-5; 7 bases line up with TRBD1. This CDR3 contains 18 residues. Germline CDR1 MNHEY, CDR2 SMNVEV (reference sequence). The V gene end was trimmed by 1 base and the J gene end by 0 bases; junction bases not matched to a gene: 9. The CDR3 region has the DNA TGTGCCAGCAGTTTATTGACAGGGAATGGGGTTAGCAATCAGCCCCAGCATTTT. It codes for CASSLLTGNGVSNQPQHF.

The chain is built from TRBV15 and TRBJ2-5; D is unresolved. The CDR3 is 15 amino acids. The V end was cut by 2 bases, the J end by 3 bases, with 13 bases between. Germline-derived CDR1 and CDR2 are LNHNV and YYDKDF (reference sequence). This chain's CDR3 is CATSRSFGLEETQYF. The DNA for the CDR3 is TGTGCCACCAGCAGATCCTTCGGTCTAGAAGAGACCCAGTACTTC.

The rearrangement joins TRBV11-2 to TRBJ2-2; a weak D match, TRBD2 (5 bases). V was clipped by 5 bases and J by 0 bases, with 10 bases between them. CDR3 length equals 15 residues. Per germline, CDR1 SGHAT and CDR2 FQNNGV. CDR3 DNA: TGTGCCAGCAGCCTCCCGAGGGCGAACACCGGGGAGCTGTTTTTT. The encoded protein is CASSLPRANTGELFF.

The chain links TRBV9 to TRBJ1-1; TRBD1 matches 7 bases. The CDR3 has 17 residues. J was trimmed by 0 bases and V by 0 bases; bases with no gene match: 8. Germline CDR1 and CDR2: SGDLS and YYNGEE. CDR3 coding DNA: TGTGCCAGCAGCGTAGATGGAGGGGGACAGATGAACACTGAAGCTTTCTTT. Translation: CASSVDGGGQMNTEAFF.

The chain's CDR3 is CASSLTGSWSQPQHF. The CDR3 DNA sequence: TGTGCCAGCAGCTTAACAGGGAGTTGGAGTCAGCCCCAGCATTTT. The V and J genes are TRBV5-6 and TRBJ1-5; possibly TRBD1 for D (6 bases). The CDR3 is made up of 15 amino acids. The V and J ends lost 2 bases and 6 bases respectively, with 15 bases between them. Looked up from germline, CDR1 is SGHDT and CDR2 is YYEEEE.

The chain couples TRBV5-1 to TRBJ1-1; D might be TRBD1 (6 bases). Trimming removed 3 bases from V and 4 bases from J, with 13 bases in between. The germline CDR1 and CDR2 sequences are SGHRS and YFSETQ. The CDR3 contains 14 residues. The CDR3 spells CASSWRGGGTEAFF. CDR3 bases: TGCGCCAGCAGCTGGAGGGGAGGGGGCACTGAAGCTTTCTTT.

J is TRBJ1-2 and V is TRBV19, with unresolved D. CDR1 is LNHDA, CDR2 SQIVND, per germline (reference sequence). V lost 6 bases, J lost 0 bases, and 5 bases lay in between. The CDR3 length is 12 residues. The CDR3 DNA reads TGTGCCAGTAGAGAGGCTAACTATGGCTACACCTTC. Protein: CASREANYGYTF.